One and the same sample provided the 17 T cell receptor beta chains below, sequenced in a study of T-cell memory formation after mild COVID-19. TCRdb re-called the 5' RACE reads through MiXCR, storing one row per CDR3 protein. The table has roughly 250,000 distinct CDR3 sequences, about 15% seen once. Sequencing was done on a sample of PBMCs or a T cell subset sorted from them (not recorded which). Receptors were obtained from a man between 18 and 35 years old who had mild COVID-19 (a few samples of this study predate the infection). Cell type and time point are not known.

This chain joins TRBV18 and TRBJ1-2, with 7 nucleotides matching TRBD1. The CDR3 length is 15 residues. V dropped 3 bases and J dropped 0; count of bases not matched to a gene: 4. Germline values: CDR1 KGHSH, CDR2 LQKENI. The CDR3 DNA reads TGTGCCAGCTCACCGGACAGGACCCCTAACTATGGCTACACCTTC. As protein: CASSPDRTPNYGYTF.

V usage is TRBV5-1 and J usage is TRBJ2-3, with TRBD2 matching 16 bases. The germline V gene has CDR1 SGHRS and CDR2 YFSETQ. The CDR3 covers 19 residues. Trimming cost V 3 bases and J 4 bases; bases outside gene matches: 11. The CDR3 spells CASSWGLAGGPPWADTQYF. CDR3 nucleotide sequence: TGCGCCAGCAGCTGGGGACTAGCGGGGGGGCCCCCGTGGGCAGATACGCAGTATTTT.

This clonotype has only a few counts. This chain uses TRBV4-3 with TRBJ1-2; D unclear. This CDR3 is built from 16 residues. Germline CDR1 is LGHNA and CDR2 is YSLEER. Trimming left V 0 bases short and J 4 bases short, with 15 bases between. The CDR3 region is CASSQDTMRALYGYTF. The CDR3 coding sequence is TGCGCCAGCAGCCAAGATACGATGAGAGCCCTCTATGGCTACACCTTC.

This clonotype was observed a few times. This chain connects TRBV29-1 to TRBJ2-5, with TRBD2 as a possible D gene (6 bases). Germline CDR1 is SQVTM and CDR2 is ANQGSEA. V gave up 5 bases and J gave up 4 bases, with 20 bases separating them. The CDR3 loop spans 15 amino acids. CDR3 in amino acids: CSVSLSGSAGETQYF. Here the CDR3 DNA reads TGCAGCGTTTCCTTGTCCGGGAGCGCGGGAGAGACCCAGTACTTC.

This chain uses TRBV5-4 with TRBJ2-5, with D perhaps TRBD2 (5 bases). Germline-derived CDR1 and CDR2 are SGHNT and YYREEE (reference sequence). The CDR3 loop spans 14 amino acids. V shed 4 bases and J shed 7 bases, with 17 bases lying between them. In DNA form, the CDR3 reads TGTGCCAGCAGCGGGTCCTTTGAGGGTTCGACCCAGTACTTC. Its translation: CASSGSFEGSTQYF.

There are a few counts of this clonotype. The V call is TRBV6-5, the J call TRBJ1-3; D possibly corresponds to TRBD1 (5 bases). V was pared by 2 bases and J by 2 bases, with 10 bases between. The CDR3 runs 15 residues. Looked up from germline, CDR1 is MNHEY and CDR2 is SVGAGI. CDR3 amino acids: CASSYDSSPGNTIYF. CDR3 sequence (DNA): TGTGCCAGCAGTTACGACAGTTCACCTGGAAACACCATATATTTT.

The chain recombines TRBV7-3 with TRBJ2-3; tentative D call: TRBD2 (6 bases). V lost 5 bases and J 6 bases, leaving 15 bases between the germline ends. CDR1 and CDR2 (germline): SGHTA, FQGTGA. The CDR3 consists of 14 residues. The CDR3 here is CASSRAGSPDTQYF. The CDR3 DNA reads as TGTGCCAGCAGCCGAGCGGGTTCACCGGATACGCAGTATTTT. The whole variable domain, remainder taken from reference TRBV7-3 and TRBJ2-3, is GAGVSQTPSNKVTEKGKYVELRCDPISGHTALYWYRQSLGQGPEFLIYFQGTGAADDSGLPNDRFFAVRPEGSVSTLKIQRTERGDSAVYLCASSRAGSPDTQYFGPGTRLTVL.

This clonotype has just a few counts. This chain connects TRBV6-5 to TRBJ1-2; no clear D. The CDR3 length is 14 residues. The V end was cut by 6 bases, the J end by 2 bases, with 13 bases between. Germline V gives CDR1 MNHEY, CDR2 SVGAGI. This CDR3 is CASSRSGKNYGYTF. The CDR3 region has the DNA TGTGCCAGCAGCCGATCCGGGAAAAACTATGGCTACACCTTC.

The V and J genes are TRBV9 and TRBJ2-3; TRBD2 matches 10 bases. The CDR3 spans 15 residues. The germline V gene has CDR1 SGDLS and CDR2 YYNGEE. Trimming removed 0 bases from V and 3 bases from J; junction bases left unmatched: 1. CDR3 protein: CASSVAAGGTDTQYF. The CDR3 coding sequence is TGTGCCAGCAGCGTAGCAGCGGGGGGGACAGATACGCAGTATTTT.

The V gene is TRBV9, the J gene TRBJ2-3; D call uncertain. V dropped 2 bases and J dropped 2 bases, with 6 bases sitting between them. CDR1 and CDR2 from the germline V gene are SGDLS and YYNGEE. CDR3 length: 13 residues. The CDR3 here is CASSVEFTDTQYF. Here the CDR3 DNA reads TGTGCCAGCAGCGTGGAATTCACAGATACGCAGTATTTT. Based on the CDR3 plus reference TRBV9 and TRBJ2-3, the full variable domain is DSGVTQTPKHLITATGQRVTLRCSPRSGDLSVYWYQQSLDQGLQFLIQYYNGEERAKGNILERFSAQQFPDLHSELNLSSLELGDSALYFCASSVEFTDTQYFGPGTRLTVL.

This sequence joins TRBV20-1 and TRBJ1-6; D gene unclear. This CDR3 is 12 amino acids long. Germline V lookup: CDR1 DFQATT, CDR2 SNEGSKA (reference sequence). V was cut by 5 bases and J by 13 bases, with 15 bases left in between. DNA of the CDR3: TGCAGTGCTGAGCCGGGCCAATCTCCCCTCCACTTT. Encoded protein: CSAEPGQSPLHF.

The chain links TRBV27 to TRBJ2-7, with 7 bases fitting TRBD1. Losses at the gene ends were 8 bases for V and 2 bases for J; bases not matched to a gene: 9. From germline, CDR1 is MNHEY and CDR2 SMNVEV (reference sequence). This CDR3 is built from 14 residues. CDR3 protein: CASGPKGQTYEQYF. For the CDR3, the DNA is TGTGCCAGCGGGCCTAAGGGACAGACCTACGAGCAGTACTTC.

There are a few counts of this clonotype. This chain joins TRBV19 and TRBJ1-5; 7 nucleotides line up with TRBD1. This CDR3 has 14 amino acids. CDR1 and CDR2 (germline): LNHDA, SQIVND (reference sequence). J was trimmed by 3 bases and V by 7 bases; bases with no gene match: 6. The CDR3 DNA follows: TGTGCCAGTAATTTGGACAGGATCAATCAGCCCCAGCATTTT. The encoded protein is CASNLDRINQPQHF.

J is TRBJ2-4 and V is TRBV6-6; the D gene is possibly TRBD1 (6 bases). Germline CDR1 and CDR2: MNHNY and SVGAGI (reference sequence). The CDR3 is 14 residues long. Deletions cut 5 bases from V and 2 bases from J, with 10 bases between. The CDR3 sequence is CASSEQGTKNIQYF. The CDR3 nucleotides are TGTGCCAGCAGTGAACAGGGAACCAAAAACATTCAGTACTTC.

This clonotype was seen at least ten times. CDR3 in DNA: TGTGCCAGCAGACGGACCGCGGGCCCCTACGAGCAGTACTTC. Translating gives CASRRTAGPYEQYF. The gene calls are TRBV6-4 and TRBJ2-7; a weak D match, TRBD2 (5 bases). This CDR3 is 14 amino acids long. Germline CDR1 is MRHNA and CDR2 is SNTAGT. The V end was cut by 6 bases, the J end by 2 bases, with 14 bases between.

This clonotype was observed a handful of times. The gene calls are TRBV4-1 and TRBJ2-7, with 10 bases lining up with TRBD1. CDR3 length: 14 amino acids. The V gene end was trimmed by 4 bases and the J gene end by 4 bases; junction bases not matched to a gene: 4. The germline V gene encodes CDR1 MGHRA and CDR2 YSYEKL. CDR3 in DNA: TGCGCCAGCAGCCTCGGGACAGGGGAATACGAGCAGTACTTC. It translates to CASSLGTGEYEQYF.

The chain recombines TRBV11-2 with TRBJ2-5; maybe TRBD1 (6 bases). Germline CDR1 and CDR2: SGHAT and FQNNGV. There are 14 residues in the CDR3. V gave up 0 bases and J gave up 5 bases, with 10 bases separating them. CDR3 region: CASSLDRGYETQYF. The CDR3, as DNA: TGTGCCAGCAGCTTAGACAGGGGTTATGAGACCCAGTACTTC.